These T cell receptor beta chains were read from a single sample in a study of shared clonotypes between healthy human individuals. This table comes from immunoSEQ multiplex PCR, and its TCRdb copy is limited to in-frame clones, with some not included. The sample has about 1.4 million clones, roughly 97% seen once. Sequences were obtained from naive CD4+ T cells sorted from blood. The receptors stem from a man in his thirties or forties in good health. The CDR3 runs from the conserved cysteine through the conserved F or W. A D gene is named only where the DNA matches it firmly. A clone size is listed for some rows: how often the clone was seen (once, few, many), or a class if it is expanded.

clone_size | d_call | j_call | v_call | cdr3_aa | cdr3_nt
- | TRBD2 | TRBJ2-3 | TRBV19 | CASSIMGLGYTDTQYF | TGTGCCAGTAGTATAATGGGACTAGGTTACACAGATACGCAGTATTTT
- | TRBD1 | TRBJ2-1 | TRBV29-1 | CSVGKGQTYNEQFF | TGCAGCGTTGGAAAGGGACAGACGTACAATGAGCAGTTCTTC
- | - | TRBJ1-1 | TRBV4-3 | CASSPGVGIANTEAFF | TGCGCCAGCAGCCCGGGGGTGGGAATCGCGAACACTGAAGCTTTCTTT
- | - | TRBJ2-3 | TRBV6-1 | CASSAWDNTDTQYF | TGTGCCAGCAGTGCATGGGACAACACAGATACGCAGTATTTT
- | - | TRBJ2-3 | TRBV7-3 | CASSFSPLSDTQYF | TGTGCCAGCAGCTTTAGCCCTCTCTCAGATACGCAGTATTTT
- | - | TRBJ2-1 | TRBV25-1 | CASSDPPGTHNEQFF | TGTGCCAGCAGTGACCCCCCCGGGACCCACAATGAGCAGTTCTTC
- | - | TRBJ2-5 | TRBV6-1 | CASRRDTQETQYF | TGTGCCAGCAGACGAGATACCCAAGAGACCCAGTACTTC
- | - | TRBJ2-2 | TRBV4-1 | CASSLTGITGELFF | TGCGCCAGCAGCCTGACAGGAATTACCGGGGAGCTGTTTTTT
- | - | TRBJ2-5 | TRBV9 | CASSPRHGQETQYF | TGTGCCAGCAGCCCGAGACACGGACAAGAGACCCAGTACTTC
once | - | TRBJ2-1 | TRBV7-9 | CASSYSEYNEQFF | TGTGCCAGCAGTTATAGCGAGTACAATGAGCAGTTCTTC
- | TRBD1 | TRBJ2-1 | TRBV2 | CASRADRAEQFF | TGTGCCAGCAGAGCTGACAGGGCTGAGCAGTTCTTC
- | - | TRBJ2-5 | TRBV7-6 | CASSLITGETQYF | TGTGCCAGCAGCTTAATCACGGGAGAGACCCAGTACTTC
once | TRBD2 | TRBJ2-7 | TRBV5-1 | CASSRQAGGTSYEQYF | TGCGCCAGCAGCCGCCAAGCGGGAGGTACCTCCTACGAGCAGTACTTC
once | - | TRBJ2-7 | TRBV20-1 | CSAREVPEQYF | TGCAGTGCGCGAGAAGTTCCCGAGCAGTACTTC
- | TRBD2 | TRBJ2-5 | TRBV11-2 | CASSPPGAGGWIETQYF | TGTGCCAGCAGCCCCCCCGGGGCGGGAGGATGGATTGAGACCCAGTACTTC
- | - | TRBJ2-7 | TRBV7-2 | CASSFTGTSSSYEQYF | TGTGCCAGCAGCTTCACCGGGACAAGTAGCTCCTACGAGCAGTACTTC
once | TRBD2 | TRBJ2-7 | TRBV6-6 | CASRATSDEQYF | TGTGCCAGCAGAGCCACTAGCGACGAGCAGTACTTC
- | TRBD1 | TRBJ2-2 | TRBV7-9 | CASSLGQGKRELFF | TGTGCCAGCAGCTTAGGACAGGGGAAGAGGGAGCTGTTTTTT
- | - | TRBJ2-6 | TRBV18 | CASSPAGAGANVLTF | TGTGCCAGCTCGCCTGCTGGGGCTGGGGCCAACGTCCTGACTTTC
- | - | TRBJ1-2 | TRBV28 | CASSLSRSYGYTF | TGTGCCAGCAGTTTATCACGCTCCTATGGCTACACCTTC
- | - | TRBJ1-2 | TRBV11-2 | CASSLGGNYGYTF | TGTGCCAGCAGCTTAGGGGGGAACTATGGCTACACCTTC
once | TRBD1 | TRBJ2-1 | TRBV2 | CASSVYGQRQGAQATYNEQFF | TGTGCCAGCAGTGTCTACGGGCAGAGACAGGGGGCACAGGCAACCTACAATGAGCAGTTCTTC